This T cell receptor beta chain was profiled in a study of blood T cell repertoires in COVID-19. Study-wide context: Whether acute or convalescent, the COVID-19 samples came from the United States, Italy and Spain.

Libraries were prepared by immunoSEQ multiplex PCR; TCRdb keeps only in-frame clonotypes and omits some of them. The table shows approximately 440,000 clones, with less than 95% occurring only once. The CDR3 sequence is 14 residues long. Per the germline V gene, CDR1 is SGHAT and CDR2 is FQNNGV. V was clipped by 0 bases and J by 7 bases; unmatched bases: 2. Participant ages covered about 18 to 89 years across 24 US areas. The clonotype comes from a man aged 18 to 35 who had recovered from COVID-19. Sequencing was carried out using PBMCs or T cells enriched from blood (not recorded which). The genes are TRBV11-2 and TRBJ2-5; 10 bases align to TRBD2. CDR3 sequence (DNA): TGTGCCAGCAGCTTAGAACCTAGCGGGGGGACCCAGTACTTC. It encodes CASSLEPSGGTQYF.